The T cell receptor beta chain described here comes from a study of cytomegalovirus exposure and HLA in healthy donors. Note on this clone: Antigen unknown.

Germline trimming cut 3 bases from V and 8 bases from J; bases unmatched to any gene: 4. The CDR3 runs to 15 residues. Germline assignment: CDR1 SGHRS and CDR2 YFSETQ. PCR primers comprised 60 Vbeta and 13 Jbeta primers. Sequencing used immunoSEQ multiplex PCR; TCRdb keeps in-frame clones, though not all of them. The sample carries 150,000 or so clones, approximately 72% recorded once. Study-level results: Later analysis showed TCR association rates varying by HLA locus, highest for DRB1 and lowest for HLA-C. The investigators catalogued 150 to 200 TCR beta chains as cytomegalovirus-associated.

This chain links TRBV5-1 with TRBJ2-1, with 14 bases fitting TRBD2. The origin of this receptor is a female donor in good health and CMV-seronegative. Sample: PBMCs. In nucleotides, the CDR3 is TGCGCCAGCAGCTCCCCGGGACTAGCGGGGGATGAGCAGTTCTTC. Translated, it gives CASSSPGLAGDEQFF.